This T cell receptor beta chain comes out of a study of shared clonotypes between healthy human individuals. Study-wide background: The plates for each donor numbered three CD4 naive, three CD4 memory, two CD8 naive and one CD8 memory.

Findings and caveats of the study: Sampling covered blood only; tissue repertoires likely differ. Measured sharing among donors was expected to vary with sequencing depth. Estimated richness was generally greater in naive than memory subsets.

Remarks on this clone: Its specificity is unknown.

The protocol was immunoSEQ multiplex PCR, while the TCRdb copy is restricted to in-frame clones and leaves out a portion. Seen here are approximately 1,500,000 clones, roughly 95% observed once, and the top ten hold roughly 1.2%. Germline V gene lookup returns CDR1 SGHTA and CDR2 FQGNSA. The V gene lost 2 bases and the J gene lost 6 bases, with 19 bases spanning the gap. The CDR3 is 17 amino acids. The TCR was taken from a man in his thirties or forties in good health. What was sequenced was naive CD4+ T cells sorted from blood. Subset reported: CD45RA+ positively selected. The chain is built from TRBV7-2 and TRBJ2-2; a possible D gene is TRBD1 (6 bases). CDR3 residues: CASSLQVPGVFAGELFF. The DNA of the CDR3 is TGTGCCAGCAGCTTACAAGTTCCAGGGGTTTTCGCCGGGGAGCTGTTTTTT.